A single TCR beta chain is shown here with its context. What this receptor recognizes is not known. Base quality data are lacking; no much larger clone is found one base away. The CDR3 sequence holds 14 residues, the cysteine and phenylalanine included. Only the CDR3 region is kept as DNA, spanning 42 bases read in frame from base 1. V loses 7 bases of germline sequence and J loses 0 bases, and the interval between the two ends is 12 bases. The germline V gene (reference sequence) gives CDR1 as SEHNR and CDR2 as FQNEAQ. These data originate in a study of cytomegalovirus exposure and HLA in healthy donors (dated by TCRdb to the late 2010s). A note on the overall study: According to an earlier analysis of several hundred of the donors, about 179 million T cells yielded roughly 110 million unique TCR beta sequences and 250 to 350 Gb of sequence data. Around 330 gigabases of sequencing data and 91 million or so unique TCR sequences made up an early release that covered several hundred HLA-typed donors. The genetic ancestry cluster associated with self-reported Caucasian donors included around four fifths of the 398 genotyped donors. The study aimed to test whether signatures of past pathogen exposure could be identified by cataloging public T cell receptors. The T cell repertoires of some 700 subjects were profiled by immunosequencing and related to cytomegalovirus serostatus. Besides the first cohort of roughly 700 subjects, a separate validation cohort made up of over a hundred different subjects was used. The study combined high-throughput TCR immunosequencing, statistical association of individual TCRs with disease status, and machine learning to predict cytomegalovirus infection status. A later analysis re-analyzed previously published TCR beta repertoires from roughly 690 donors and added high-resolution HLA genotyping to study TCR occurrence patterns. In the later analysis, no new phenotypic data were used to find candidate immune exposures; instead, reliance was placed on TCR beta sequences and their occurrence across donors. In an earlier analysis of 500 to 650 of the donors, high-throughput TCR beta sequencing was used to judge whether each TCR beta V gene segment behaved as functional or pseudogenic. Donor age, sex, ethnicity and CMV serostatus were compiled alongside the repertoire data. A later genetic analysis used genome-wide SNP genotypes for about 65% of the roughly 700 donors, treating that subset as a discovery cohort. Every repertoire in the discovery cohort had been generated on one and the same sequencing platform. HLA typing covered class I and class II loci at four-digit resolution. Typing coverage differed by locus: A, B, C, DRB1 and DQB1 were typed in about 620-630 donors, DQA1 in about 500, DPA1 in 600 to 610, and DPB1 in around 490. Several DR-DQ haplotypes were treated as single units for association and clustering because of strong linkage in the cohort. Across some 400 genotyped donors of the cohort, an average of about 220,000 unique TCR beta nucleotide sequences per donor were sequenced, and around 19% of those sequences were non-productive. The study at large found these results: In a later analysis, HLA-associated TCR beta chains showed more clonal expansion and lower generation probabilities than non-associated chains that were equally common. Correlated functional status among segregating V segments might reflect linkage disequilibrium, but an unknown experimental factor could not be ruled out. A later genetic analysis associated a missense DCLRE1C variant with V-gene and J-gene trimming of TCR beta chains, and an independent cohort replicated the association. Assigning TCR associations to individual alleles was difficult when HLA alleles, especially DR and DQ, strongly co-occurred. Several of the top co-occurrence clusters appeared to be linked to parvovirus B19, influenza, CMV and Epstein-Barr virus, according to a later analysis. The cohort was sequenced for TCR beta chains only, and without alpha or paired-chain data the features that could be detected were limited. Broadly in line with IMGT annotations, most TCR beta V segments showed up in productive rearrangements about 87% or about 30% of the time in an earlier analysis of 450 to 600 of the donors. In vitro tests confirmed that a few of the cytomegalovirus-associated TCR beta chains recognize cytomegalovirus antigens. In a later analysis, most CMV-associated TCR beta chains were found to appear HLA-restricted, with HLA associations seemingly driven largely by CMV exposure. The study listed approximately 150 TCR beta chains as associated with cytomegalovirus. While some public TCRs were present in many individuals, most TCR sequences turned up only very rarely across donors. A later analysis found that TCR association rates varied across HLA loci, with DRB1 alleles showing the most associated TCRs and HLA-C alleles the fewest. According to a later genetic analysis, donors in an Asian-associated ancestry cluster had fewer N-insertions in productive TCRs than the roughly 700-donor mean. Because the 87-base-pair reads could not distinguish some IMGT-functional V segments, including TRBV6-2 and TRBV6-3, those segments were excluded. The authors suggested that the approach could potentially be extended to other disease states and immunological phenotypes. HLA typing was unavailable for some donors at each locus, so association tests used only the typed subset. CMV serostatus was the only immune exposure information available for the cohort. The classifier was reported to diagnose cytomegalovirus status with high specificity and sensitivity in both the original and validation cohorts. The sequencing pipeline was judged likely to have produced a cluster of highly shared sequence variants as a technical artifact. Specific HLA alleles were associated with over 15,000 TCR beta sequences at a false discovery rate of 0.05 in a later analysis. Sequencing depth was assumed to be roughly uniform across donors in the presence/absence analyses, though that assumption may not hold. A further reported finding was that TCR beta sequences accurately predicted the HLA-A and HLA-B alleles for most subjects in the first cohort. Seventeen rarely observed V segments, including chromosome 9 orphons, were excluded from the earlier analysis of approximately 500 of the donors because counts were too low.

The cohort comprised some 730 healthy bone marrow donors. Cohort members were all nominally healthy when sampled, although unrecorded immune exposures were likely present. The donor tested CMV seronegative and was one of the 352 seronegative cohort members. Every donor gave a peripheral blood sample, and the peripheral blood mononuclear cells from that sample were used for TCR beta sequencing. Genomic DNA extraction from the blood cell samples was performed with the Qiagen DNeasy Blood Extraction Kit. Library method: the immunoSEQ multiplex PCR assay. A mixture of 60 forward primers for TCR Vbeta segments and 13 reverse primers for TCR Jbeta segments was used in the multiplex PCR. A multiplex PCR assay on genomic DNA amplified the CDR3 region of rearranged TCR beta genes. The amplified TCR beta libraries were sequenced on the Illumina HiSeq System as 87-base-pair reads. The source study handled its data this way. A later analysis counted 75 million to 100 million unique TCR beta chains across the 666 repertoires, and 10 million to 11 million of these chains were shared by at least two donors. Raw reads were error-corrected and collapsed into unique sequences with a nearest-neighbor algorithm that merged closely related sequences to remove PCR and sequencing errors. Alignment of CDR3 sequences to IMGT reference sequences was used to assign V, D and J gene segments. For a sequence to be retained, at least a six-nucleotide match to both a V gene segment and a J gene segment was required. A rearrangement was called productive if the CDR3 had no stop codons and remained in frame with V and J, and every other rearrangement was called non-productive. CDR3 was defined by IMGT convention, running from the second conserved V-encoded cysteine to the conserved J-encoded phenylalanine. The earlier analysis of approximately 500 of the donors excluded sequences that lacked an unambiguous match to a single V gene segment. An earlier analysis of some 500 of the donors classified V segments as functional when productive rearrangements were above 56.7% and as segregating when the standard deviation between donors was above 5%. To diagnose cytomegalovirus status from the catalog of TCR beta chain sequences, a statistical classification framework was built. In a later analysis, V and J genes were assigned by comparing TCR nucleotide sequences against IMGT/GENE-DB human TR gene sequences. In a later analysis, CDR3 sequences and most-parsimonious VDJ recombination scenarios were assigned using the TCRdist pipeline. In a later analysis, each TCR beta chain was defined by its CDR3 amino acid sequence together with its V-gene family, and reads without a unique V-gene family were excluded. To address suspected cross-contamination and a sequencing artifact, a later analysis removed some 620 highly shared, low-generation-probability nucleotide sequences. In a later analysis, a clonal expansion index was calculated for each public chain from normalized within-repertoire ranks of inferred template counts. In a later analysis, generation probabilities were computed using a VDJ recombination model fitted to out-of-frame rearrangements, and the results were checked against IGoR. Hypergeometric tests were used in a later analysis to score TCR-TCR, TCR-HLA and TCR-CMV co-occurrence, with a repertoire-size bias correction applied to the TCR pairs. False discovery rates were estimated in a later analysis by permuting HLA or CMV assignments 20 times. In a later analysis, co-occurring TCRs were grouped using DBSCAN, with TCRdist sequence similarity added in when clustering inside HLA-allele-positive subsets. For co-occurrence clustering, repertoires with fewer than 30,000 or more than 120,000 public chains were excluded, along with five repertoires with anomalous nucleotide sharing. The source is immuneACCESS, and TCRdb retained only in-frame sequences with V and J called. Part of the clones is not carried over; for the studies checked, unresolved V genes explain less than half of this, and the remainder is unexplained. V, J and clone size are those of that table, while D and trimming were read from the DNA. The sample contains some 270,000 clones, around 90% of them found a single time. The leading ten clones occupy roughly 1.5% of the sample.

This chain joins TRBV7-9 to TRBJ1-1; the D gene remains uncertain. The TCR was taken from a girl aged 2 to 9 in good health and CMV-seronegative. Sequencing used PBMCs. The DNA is TGTGCCAGCACCTTGTGGAGCATGAACACTGAAGCTTTCTTT. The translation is CASTLWSMNTEAFF.